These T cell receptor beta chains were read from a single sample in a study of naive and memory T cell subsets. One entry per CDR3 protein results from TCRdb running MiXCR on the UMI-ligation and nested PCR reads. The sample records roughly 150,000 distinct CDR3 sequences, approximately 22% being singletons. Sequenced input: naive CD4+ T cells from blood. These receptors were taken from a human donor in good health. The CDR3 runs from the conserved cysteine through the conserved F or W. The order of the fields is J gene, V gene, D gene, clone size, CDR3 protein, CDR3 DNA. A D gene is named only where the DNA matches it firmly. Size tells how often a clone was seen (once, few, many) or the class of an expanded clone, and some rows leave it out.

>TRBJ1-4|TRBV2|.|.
CASSPTENTFNFF
TGTGCCAGCAGTCCTACGGAAAATACTTTCAACTTTTTT
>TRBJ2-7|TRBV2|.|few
CASSPTGSYEQYF
TGTGCCAGCAGCCCGACAGGTAGCTACGAGCAGTACTTC
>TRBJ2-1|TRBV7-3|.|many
CASSFRGPTGRGYNEQFF
TGTGCCAGCAGCTTCCGGGGCCCTACGGGGAGGGGGTACAATGAGCAGTTCTTC
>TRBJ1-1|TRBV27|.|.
CASKPSRGLNTEAFF
TGTGCCAGCAAACCCAGTCGGGGTCTGAACACTGAAGCTTTCTTT
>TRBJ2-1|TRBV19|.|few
CASRVGRDPYNEQFF
TGTGCCAGTAGAGTAGGCAGGGACCCCTACAATGAGCAGTTCTTC
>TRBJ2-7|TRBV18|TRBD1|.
CASSQGQGADEQYF
TGTGCCAGCTCACAAGGACAGGGGGCCGACGAGCAGTACTTC
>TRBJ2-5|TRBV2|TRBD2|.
CASRRQTSGTETQYF
TGTGCCAGCAGGAGGCAGACTAGCGGGACAGAGACCCAGTACTTC
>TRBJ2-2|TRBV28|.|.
CASSLRTPGGAGELFF
TGTGCCAGCAGTTTACGAACGCCAGGCGGGGCCGGGGAGCTGTTTTTT
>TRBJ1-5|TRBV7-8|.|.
CASSPPGGRDQPQHF
TGTGCCAGCAGCCCACCCGGGGGTCGAGATCAGCCCCAGCATTTT
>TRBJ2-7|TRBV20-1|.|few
CSASRPPSRYQYF
TGCAGTGCTAGTCGGCCACCGTCTCGCTATCAGTACTTC
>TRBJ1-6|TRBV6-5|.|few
CASSLDQTNSPLHF
TGTGCCAGCAGTCTGGACCAGACGAATTCACCCCTCCACTTT
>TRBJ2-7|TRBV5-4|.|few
CASSSMAGLSYEQYF
TGTGCCAGCAGCAGCATGGCGGGCCTCTCCTACGAGCAGTACTTC
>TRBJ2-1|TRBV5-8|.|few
CASSLVWGSSYNEQFF
TGTGCCAGCAGCTTGGTGTGGGGTAGCTCCTACAATGAGCAGTTCTTC
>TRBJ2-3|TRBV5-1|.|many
CASSANSASTDTQYF
TGCGCCAGCAGCGCAAACTCGGCTAGCACAGATACGCAGTATTTT
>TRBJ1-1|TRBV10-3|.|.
CAISADRDTEAFF
TGTGCCATCAGTGCCGACAGAGACACTGAAGCTTTCTTT
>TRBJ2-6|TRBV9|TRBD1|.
CASSQDRAGANVLTF
TGTGCCAGCAGCCAGGACAGGGCTGGGGCCAACGTCCTGACTTTC
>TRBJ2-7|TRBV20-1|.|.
CSARAPLVPYEQYF
TGCAGTGCTAGAGCCCCACTAGTCCCCTACGAGCAGTACTTC
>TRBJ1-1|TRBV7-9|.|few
CASSLGRLTEAFF
TGTGCCAGCAGCCTGGGACGGCTCACTGAAGCTTTCTTT
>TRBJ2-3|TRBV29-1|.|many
CSVSSRYTDTQYF
TGCAGCGTTAGCAGCCGATACACAGATACGCAGTATTTT
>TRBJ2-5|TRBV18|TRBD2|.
CASSPSGRGQETQYF
TGTGCCAGCTCACCTAGCGGGAGGGGTCAAGAGACCCAGTACTTC
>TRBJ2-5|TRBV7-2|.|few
CASSLGFFRRRQETQYF
TGTGCCAGCAGCTTAGGGTTTTTCAGACGGCGCCAAGAGACCCAGTACTTC
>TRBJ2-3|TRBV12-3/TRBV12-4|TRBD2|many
CASYEGGLWTDTQYF
TGTGCCAGCTATGAGGGAGGGCTTTGGACAGATACGCAGTATTTT
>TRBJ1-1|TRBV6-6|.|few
CASSYRGVGLNTEAFF
TGTGCCAGCAGTTATCGCGGCGTCGGACTGAACACTGAAGCTTTCTTT
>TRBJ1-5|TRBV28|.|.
CASSHLMRQLSNQPQHF
TGTGCCAGCAGTCACCTAATGCGGCAGCTTAGCAATCAGCCCCAGCATTTT
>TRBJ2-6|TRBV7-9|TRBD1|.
CASSLWGQGLSGANVLTF
TGTGCCAGCAGCTTATGGGGACAGGGACTCTCTGGGGCCAACGTCCTGACTTTC
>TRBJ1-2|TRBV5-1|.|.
CTSSPRGTDYGYTF
TGCACCAGCAGCCCGAGGGGGACGGACTATGGCTACACCTTC
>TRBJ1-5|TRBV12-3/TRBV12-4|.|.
CASSLDGLTSNQPQHF
TGTGCCAGCAGTTTAGATGGTCTTACTAGCAATCAGCCCCAGCATTTT
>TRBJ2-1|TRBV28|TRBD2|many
CASSPRTSGRFVEQFF
TGTGCCAGCAGTCCGCGGACTAGCGGGAGGTTTGTTGAGCAGTTCTTC
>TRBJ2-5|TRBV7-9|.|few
CASRLGLQETQYF
TGTGCCAGCAGACTCGGACTTCAAGAGACCCAGTACTTC
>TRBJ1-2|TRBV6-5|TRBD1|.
CASSPGGAGGGYTF
TGTGCCAGCAGTCCAGGGGGCGCAGGTGGGGGCTACACCTTC
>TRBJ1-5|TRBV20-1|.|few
CSARQPGFYNQPQHF
TGCAGTGCGAGACAACCAGGGTTTTACAATCAGCCCCAGCATTTT
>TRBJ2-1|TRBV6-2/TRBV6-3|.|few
CASSYWAALISSYNEQFF
TGTGCCAGCAGTTACTGGGCAGCTCTAATTAGCTCCTACAATGAGCAGTTCTTC
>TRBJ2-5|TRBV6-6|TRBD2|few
CASSYRTSGRQETQYF
TGTGCCAGCAGTTACCGCACTAGCGGGAGACAAGAGACCCAGTACTTC
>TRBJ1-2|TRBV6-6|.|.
CASSMTDYGYTF
TGTGCCAGCAGTATGACAGACTATGGCTACACCTTC